This T cell receptor beta chain stems from a study of human T cells and chemical hapten exposure. MiXCR, applied by TCRdb to the RACE reads, yields one record per CDR3 protein. The table has 35,000 to 55,000 distinct CDR3 sequences, 8.5% to 10% seen once. Time point meaning: patch test 2, 6 weeks after DPC sensitization. Noted treatment: therapeutic diphenylcyclopropenone sensitization with weekly scalp DPC. It was unfractionated whole blood from which total RNA was extracted. Germline loops: CDR1 SGHTA, CDR2 FQGNSA. The CDR3 has 16 amino acids. The V end was cut by 1 base, the J end by 0 bases, with 10 bases between. Worth noting for this clonotype: Antigen: not known.

Study findings and constraints: The study found expanded TCRs formed significantly more large CDR3 similarity clusters than controls.

The sequence was obtained from a woman aged 25 to 39 with alopecia areata. Some clones in this sample may be carry-over from other donors' samples. This sequence joins TRBV7-2 and TRBJ2-1; D possibly corresponds to TRBD2 (5 bases). This specimen consisted of whole blood, obtained in connection with sensitization to the hapten diphenylcyclopropenone (DPC). The CDR3 DNA follows: TGTGCCAGCAGCTTAGACTCCGGGGTCTCCTACAATGAGCAGTTCTTC. Protein sequence: CASSLDSGVSYNEQFF.